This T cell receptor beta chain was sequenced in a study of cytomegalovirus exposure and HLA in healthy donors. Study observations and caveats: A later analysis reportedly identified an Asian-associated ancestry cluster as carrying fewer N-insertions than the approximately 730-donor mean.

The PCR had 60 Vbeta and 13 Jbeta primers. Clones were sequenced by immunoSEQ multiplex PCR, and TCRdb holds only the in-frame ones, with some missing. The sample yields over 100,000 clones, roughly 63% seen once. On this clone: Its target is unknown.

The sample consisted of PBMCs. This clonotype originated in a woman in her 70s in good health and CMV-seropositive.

The CDR3 region has the DNA TGTGCCAGCAGTTTGACTAGCGGGTTAACCACAGATACGCAGTATTTT. It codes for CASSLTSGLTTDTQYF. The chain joins TRBV11-2 to TRBJ2-3; 10 nucleotides align to TRBD2. There are 16 residues in the CDR3. The J segment lost 2 bases and the V segment lost 6 bases, leaving 8 bases of the junction unmatched. The germline V gene has CDR1 SGHAT and CDR2 FQNNGV.